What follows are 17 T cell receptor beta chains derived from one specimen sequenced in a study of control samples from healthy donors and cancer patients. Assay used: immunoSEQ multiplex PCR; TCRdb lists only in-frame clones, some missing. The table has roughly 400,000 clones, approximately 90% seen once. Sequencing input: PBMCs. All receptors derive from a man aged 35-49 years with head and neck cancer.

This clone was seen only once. The CDR3 spells CASSPPTGGAIETQYF. The CDR3 bases are TGTGCCAGTAGTCCACCGACCGGGGGGGCGATAGAGACCCAGTACTTC. The V and J genes are TRBV19 and TRBJ2-5, with 8 nucleotides matching TRBD2. Germline trimming cut 5 bases from V and 4 bases from J; bases unmatched to any gene: 12. Germline CDR1 reads LNHDA; CDR2 reads SQIVND (reference sequence). The CDR3 is 16 amino acids.

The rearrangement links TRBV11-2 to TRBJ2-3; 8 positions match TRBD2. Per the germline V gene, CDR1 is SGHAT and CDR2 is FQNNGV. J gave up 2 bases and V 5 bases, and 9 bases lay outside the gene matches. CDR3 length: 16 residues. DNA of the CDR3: TGTGCCAGCAGCGACCCCCGGGAGGGATTCACAGATACGCAGTATTTT. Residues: CASSDPREGFTDTQYF.

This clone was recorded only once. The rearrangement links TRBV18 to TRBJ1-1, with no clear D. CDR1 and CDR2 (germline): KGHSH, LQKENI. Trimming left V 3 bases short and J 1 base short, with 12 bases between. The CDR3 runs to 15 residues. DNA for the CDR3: TGTGCCAGCTCACCGGGTCTGCCGGGGAACACTGAAGCTTTCTTT. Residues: CASSPGLPGNTEAFF.

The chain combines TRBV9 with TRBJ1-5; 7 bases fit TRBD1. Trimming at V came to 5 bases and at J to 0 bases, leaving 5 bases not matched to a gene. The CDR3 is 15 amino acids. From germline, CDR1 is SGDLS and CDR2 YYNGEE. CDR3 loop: CASSPTGYSNQPQHF. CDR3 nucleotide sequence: TGTGCCAGCAGTCCGACAGGGTATAGCAATCAGCCCCAGCATTTT.

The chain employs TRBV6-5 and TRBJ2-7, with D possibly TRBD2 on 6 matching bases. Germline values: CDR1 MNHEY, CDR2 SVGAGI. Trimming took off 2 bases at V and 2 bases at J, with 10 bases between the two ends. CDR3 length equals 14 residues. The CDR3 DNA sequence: TGTGCCAGCAGTTACAGTCCTAGCGCCTACGAGCAGTACTTC. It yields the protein CASSYSPSAYEQYF.

The CDR3 reads CASTLQETQYF. The CDR3 coding sequence is TGTGCCAGCACCCTCCAAGAGACCCAGTACTTC. The chain carries TRBV28 and TRBJ2-5; D gene ambiguous. Trimming left V 7 bases short and J 1 base short, with 4 bases between. CDR3 length equals 11 residues. Germline V gene lookup returns CDR1 MDHEN and CDR2 SYDVKM.

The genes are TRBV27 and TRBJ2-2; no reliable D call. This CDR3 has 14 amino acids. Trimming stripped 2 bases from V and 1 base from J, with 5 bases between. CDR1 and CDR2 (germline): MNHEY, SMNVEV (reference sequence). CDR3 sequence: CASSLGLNTGELFF. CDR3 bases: TGTGCCAGCAGTTTAGGGCTGAACACCGGGGAGCTGTTTTTT.

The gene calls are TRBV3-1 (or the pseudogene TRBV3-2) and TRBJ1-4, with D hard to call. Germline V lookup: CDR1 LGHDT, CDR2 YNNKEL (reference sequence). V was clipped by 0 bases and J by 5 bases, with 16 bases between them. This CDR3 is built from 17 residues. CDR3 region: CASSQDRVGRSNEKLFF. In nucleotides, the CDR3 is TGTGCCAGCAGCCAAGATCGGGTGGGGAGGTCGAATGAAAAACTGTTTTTT.

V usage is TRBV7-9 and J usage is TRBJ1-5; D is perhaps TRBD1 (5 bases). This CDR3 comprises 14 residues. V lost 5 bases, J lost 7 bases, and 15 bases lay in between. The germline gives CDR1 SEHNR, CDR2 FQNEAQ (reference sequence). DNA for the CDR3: TGTGCCAGCAGCCTCGGGTGGGGCGCCCAGCCCCAGCATTTT. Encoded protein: CASSLGWGAQPQHF.

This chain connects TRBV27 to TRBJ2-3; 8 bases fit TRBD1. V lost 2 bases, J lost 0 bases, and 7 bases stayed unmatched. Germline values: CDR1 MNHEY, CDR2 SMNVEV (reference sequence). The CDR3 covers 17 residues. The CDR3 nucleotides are TGTGCCAGCAGTTTAGGGGTCCAGGGGGCAAGCACAGATACGCAGTATTTT. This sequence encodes CASSLGVQGASTDTQYF.

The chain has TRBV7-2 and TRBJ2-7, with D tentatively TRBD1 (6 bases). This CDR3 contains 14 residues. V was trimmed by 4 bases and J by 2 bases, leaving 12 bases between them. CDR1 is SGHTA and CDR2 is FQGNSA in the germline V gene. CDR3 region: CASSWSGTPYEQYF. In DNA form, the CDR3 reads TGTGCCAGCAGCTGGTCCGGGACACCCTACGAGCAGTACTTC.

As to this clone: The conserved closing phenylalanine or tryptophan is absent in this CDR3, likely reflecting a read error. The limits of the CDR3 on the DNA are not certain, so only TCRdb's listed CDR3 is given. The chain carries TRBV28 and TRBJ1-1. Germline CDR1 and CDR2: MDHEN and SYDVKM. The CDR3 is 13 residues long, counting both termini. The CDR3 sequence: CASRFWTNTEPFS.

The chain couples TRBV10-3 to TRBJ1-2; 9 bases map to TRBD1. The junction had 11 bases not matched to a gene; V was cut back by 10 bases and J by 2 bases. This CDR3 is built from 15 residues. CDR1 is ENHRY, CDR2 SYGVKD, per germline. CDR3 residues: CATSGTGMGNYGYTF. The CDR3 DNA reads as TGTGCCACCTCCGGGACAGGGATGGGCAACTATGGCTACACCTTC.

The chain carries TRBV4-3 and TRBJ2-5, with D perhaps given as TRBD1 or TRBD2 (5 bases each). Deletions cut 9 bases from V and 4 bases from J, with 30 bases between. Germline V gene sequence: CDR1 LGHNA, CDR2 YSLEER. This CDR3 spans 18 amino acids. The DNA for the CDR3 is TGCGCCAGGACTCCGAGACCAGCCGGGACCCACAGCCGAGAGACCCAGTACTTC. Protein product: CARTPRPAGTHSRETQYF.

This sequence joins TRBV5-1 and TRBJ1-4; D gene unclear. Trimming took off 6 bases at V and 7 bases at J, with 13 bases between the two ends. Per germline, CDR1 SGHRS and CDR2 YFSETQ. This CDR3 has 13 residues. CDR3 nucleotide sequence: TGCGCCAGCACGGTACAACTGGGTGAAAAACTGTTTTTT. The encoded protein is CASTVQLGEKLFF.

The CDR3 nucleotides read TGTGCCAGCAGCCAATTGTCCAGGGGAAGCTCCTACGAGCAGTACTTC. Amino acids: CASSQLSRGSSYEQYF. The rearrangement uses TRBV16 and TRBJ2-7, with D perhaps matching TRBD1 (6 bases). Germline V gene data show CDR1 as KGHSY and CDR2 as FQNENV. The CDR3 sequence is 16 residues long. The V end was cut by 1 base, the J end by 0 bases, with 13 bases between.

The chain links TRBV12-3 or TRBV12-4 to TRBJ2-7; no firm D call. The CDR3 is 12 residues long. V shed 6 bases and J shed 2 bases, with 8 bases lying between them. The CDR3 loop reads CASSRRTYEQYF. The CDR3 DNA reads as TGTGCCAGCAGCCGGAGAACCTACGAGCAGTACTTC.